A selection of T cell receptor beta chains follows, all from one sample in a study of vaccination and CD4 T cells after COVID-19. Each CDR3 protein gets one entry after TCRdb re-called the PCR reads with MiXCR. Here the sample spans tens of thousands of distinct CDR3 sequences, around 50% being singletons. Sequenced material: CD4+ T cells from blood, taken before SARS-CoV-2 vaccination. These receptors came from a human donor who had recovered from COVID-19. The conserved cysteine and the conserved F or W are not part of the CDR3 here. Clone size is not always given. Where it is, it says once, few, many or a class for expanded clones.

.	TRBJ2-7	TRBV6-1	ASTTQFYEQY
.	TRBJ2-5	TRBV20-1	SASATNLGETQY
.	TRBJ1-1	TRBV29-1	SGSKEAGAYTEAF
.	TRBJ2-1	TRBV20-1	SARDSGGREYNEQF
few	TRBJ1-1	TRBV7-9	ASSLVEGLTEAF
few	TRBJ2-5	TRBV5-4	ASSPPSGSQTQY
.	TRBJ1-6	TRBV5-1	ASSFPQGSSSYNSPLH
few	TRBJ2-3	TRBV7-2	ASSLFVTGVTDTQY
.	TRBJ2-3	TRBV11-2	ASSLRREVDTQY
.	TRBJ1-6	TRBV12-3/TRBV12-4	ASSLGASLH
.	TRBJ2-1	TRBV7-8	ASSPVIFYEQF
.	TRBJ2-5	TRBV7-9	ASSPAGETQY
.	TRBJ2-3	TRBV25-1	ASSSGHAQY
few	TRBJ1-5	TRBV20-1	SATGRGVGNQPQH
.	TRBJ2-7	TRBV10-1	ASSEGHKRYEQY
.	TRBJ2-3	TRBV4-1	ASSQDRLADTQY
few	TRBJ2-2	TRBV27	ASRGQVNTGELF
medium-sized	TRBJ1-5	TRBV6-1	ASSPPLRDQPQH
.	TRBJ2-2	TRBV7-2	ASSLAGGGTGELF
.	TRBJ2-5	TRBV20-1	SARRGGASGRETQY
.	TRBJ1-3	TRBV6-5	ASSYSSHEVSGNTIY
.	TRBJ2-2	TRBV4-1	ASSPRPAGNTGELF
few	TRBJ2-7	TRBV15	ATSRDQGGPYEQY
few	TRBJ2-7	TRBV23-1	ASSLKSSYEQY
few	TRBJ1-1	TRBV19	ASSNAGRDTEAF
.	TRBJ2-3	TRBV5-1	ASSLGKPDTDTQY
.	TRBJ2-3	TRBV7-3	ASSLGWSTRTDTQY
.	TRBJ1-3	TRBV7-8	ASSPSGQASGNTIY
few	.	TRBV20-1	TGLAGGYEQY
few	TRBJ2-1	TRBV7-9	ASSSQPGSSMSNEQF
few	TRBJ1-5	TRBV6-5	ASSYSGQRNQPQH
.	TRBJ2-5	TRBV20-1	SATGKETQY
.	TRBJ1-6	TRBV20-1	SASWQDNSPLH
few	TRBJ2-7	TRBV6-1	ASRRKALGHYEQY
once	TRBJ2-7	TRBV6-2/TRBV6-3	ASSYAYRGLTYEQY
.	TRBJ2-5	TRBV20-1	SAPPASGTGTQY
few	TRBJ1-5	TRBV19	ASSITGTVNQPQH
.	TRBJ2-3	TRBV6-4	ASSPAGDGTDTQY
few	TRBJ1-2	TRBV6-1	ASKYSRNYGYT
.	TRBJ1-2	TRBV24-1	ATSQGTLGYT
.	TRBJ2-1	TRBV20-1	SADPGQGVFYNEQF
few	TRBJ2-7	TRBV6-1	ASSRDTSYEQY
few	TRBJ2-7	TRBV6-1	ASTSGIGQQY
.	TRBJ1-2	TRBV6-5	ASSSEGEYGYT
.	TRBJ2-5	TRBV10-3	ARWGRGLETQY
once	TRBJ2-7	TRBV12-3/TRBV12-4	ASSSGTGAYEQY
.	TRBJ1-2	TRBV27	ASKRTGNYGYT